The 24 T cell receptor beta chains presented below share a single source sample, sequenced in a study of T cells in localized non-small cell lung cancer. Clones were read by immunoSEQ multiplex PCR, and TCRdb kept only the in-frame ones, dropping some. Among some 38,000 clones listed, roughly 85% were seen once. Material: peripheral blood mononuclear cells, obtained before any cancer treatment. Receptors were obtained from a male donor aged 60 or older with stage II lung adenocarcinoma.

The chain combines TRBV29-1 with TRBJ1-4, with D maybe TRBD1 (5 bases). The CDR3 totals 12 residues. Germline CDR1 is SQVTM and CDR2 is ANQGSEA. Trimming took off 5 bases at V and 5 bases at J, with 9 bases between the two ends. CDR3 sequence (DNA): TGCAGCGTTATAGGGGAGAATGAAAAACTGTTTTTT. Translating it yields CSVIGENEKLFF.

The CDR3 is CSVVQGQNTEAFF. In DNA, the CDR3 is TGCAGCGTGGTACAAGGACAAAACACTGAAGCTTTCTTT. The V call is TRBV29-1, the J call TRBJ1-1; weak D call: TRBD1 (5 bases). Germline CDR1 SQVTM, CDR2 ANQGSEA. The CDR3 loop spans 13 amino acids. Trimming cost V 6 bases and J 2 bases, with 13 bases left between them.

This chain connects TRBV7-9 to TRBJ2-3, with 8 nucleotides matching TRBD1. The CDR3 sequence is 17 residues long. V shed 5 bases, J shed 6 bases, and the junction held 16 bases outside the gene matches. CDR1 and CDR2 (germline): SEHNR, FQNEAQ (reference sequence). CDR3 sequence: CASSPRTGTTGADTQYF. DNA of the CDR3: TGTGCCAGCAGCCCCCGGACAGGGACCACAGGGGCGGATACGCAGTATTTT.

CDR3 amino acids: CASSPLRGMNTEAFF. As DNA, the CDR3 is TGTGCCAGCAGCCCCTTACGGGGGATGAACACTGAAGCTTTCTTT. The chain carries TRBV5-5 and TRBJ1-1; a possible D gene is TRBD1 (5 bases). V shed 4 bases and J shed 0 bases, with 13 bases lying between them. The CDR3 contains 15 residues. Per germline, CDR1 SGHKS and CDR2 YYEKEE (reference sequence).

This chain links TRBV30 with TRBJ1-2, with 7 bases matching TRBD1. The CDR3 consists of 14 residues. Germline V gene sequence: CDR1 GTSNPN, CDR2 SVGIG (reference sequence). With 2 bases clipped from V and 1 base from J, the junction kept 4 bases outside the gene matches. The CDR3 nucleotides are TGTGCCTGGAGTAGAGGGGGCCTTAACTATGGCTACACCTTC. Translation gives CAWSRGGLNYGYTF.

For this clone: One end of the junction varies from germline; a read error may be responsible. CDR3 nucleotide sequence: TGTGTCAGCAGCCGCATTAGTTCAGGAGGAAACACCATATATTTT. Translation: CVSSRISSGGNTIYF. The chain joins TRBV6-5 to TRBJ1-3; D is ambiguous. This CDR3 is 15 amino acids long. Germline CDR1 and CDR2: MNHEY and SVGAGI.

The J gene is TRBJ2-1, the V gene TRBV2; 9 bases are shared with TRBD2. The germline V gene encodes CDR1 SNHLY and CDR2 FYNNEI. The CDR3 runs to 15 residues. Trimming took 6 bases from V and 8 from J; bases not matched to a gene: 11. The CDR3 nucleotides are TGTGCCAGCAGAAGGGGACTAGCCCTTTTGCATGAGCAGTTCTTC. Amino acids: CASRRGLALLHEQFF. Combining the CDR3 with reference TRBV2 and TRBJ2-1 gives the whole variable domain EPEVTQTPSHQVTQMGQEVILRCVPISNHLYFYWYRQILGQKVEFLVSFYNNEISEKSEIFDDQFSVERPDGSNFTLKIRSTKLEDSAMYFCASRRGLALLHEQFFGPGTRLTVL.

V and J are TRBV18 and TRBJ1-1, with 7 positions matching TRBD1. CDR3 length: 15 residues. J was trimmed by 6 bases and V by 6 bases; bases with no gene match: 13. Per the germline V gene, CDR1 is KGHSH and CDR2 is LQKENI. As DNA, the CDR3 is TGTGCCAGCTCCCAGGCGGGCAAGGGGGCCGCTGAAGCTTTCTTT. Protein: CASSQAGKGAAEAFF.

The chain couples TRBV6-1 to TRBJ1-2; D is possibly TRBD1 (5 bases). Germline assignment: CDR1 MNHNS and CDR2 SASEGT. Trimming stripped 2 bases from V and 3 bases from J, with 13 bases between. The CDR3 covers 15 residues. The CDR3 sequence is CASSEYGATYYGYTF. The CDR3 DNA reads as TGTGCCAGCAGTGAATATGGGGCAACCTACTATGGCTACACCTTC.

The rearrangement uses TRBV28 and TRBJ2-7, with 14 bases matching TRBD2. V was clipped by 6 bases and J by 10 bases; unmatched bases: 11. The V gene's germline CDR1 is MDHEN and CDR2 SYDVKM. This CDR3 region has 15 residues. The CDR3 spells CASSRLAGGLPGQYF. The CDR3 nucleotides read TGTGCCAGCAGCAGACTAGCGGGAGGGCTCCCCGGCCAGTACTTC.

Written as DNA, the CDR3 is TGTGCCAGCAGCCGAGAACCGGGACAGAACTACAATGAGCAGTTCTTC. It yields the protein CASSREPGQNYNEQFF. The chain employs TRBV7-6 and TRBJ2-1, with 7 bases aligning to TRBD1. The CDR3 has 16 amino acids. From germline, CDR1 is SGHVS and CDR2 FNYEAQ. V was clipped by 5 bases and J by 3 bases; unmatched bases: 10.

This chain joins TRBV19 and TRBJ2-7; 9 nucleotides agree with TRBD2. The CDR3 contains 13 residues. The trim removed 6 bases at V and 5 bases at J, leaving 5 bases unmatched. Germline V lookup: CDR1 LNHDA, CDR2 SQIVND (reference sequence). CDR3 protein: CASRRTSAHEQYF. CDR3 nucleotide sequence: TGTGCCAGTAGGAGGACTAGCGCCCACGAGCAGTACTTC. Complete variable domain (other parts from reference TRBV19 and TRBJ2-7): DGGITQSPKYLFRKEGQNVTLSCEQNLNHDAMYWYRQDPGQGLRLIYYSQIVNDFQKGDIAEGYSVSREKKESFPLTVTSAQKNPTAFYLCASRRTSAHEQYFGPGTRLTVT.

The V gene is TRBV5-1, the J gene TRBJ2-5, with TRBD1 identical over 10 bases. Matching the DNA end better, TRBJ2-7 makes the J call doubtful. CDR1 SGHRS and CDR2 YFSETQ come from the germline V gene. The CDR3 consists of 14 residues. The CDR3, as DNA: TGCGCCAGCAGCCCACGGGACAGGGGCTACGAGCAGTACTTC. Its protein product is CASSPRDRGYEQYF.

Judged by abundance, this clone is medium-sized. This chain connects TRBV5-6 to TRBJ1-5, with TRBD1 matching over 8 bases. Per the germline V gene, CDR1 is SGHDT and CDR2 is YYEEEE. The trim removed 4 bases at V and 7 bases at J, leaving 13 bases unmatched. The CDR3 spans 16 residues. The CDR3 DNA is TGTGCCAGCAGCGGGACAGGTGGGGGCTCAGGACAGCCCCAGCATTTT. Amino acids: CASSGTGGGSGQPQHF.

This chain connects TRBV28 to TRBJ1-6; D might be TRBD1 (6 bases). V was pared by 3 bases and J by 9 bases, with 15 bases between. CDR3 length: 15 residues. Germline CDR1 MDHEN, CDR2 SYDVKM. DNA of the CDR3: TGTGCCAGCAGTTTGGGTCGGGGGGCAGGTTCACCCCTCCACTTT. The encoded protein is CASSLGRGAGSPLHF.

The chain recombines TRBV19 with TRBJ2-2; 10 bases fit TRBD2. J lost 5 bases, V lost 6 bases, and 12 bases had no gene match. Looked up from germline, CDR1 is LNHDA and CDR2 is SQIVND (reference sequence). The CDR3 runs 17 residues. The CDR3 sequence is CASRLTSTSGRTGELFF. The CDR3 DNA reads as TGTGCCAGTAGACTCACCTCGACTAGCGGGCGAACCGGGGAGCTGTTTTTT.

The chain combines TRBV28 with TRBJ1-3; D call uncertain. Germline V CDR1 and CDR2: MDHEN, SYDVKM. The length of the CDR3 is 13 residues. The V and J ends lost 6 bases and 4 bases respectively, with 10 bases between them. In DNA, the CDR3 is TGTGCCAGCAGCCGATTAACCGGAAACACCATATATTTT. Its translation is CASSRLTGNTIYF.

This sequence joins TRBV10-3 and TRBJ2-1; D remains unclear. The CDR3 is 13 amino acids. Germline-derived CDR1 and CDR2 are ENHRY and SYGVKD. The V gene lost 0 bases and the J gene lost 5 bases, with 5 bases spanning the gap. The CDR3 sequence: CAISESVNNEQFF. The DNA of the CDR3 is TGTGCCATCAGTGAGTCGGTGAACAATGAGCAGTTCTTC.

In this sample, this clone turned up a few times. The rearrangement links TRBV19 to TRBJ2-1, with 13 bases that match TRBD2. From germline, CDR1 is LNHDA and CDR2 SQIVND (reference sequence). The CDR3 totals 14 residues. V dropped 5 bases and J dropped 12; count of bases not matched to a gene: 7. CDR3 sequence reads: CASSQGLAGDRQFF. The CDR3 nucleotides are TGTGCCAGTAGTCAAGGACTAGCGGGAGATCGGCAGTTCTTC.

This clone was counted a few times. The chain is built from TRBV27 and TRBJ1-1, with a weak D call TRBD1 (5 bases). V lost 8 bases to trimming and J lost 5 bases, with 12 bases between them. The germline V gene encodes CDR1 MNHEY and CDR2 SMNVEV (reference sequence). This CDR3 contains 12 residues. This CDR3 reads CASGMRGTEAFF. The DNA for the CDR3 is TGTGCCAGCGGCATGAGGGGAACTGAAGCTTTCTTT.

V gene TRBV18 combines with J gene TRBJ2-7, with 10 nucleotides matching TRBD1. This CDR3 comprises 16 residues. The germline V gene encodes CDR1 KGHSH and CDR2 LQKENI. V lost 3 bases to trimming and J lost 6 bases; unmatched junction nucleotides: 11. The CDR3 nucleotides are TGTGCCAGCTCACCGGGCCGGGGAGGGACAGGGGCCGAGCAGTACTTC. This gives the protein CASSPGRGGTGAEQYF.

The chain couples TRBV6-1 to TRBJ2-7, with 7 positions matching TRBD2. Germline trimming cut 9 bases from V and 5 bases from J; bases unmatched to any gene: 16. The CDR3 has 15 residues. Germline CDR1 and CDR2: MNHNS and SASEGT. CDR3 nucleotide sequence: TGTGCCAGTTTAAGAGGGGACTGGGAGGGAAACGAGCAGTACTTC. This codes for CASLRGDWEGNEQYF.

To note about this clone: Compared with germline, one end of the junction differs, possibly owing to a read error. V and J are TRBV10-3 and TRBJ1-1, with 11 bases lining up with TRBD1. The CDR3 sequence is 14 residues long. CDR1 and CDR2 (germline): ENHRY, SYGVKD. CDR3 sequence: CVSRDRGSNTEAFF. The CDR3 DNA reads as TGCGTGTCCCGGGACAGGGGGTCAAACACTGAAGCTTTCTTT.

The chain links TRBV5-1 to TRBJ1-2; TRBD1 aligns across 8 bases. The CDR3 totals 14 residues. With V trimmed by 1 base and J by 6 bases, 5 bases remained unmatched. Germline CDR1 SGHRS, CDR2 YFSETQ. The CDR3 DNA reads TGCGCCAGCAGCTTGAAGGGACAGGACGATGGCTACACCTTC. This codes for CASSLKGQDDGYTF.